The 10 T cell receptor beta chains below were found in one sample sequenced in a study of neurological immune-mediated disorders. TCRdb passed the 5' RACE reads through MiXCR, listing each CDR3 protein once. The data contain fewer than 60,000 distinct CDR3 sequences, over 9% of them singletons. What was sequenced was PBMCs. The receptors were sampled from a man aged 65 to 85 with HTLV-1-associated myelopathy (HAM/TSP).

In its sample, this clonotype was seen many times. This rearrangement joins TRBV20-1 to TRBJ2-2; D uncertain. Germline V CDR1 and CDR2: DFQATT, SNEGSKA (reference sequence). There are 14 residues in the CDR3. V was shortened by 4 bases and J by 2 bases, with 11 bases between the two germline ends. The CDR3 bases are TGCAGTGCTAAAGAGGACGGTAACACCGGGGAGCTGTTTTTT. Its protein product is CSAKEDGNTGELFF.

CDR3 protein: CSARVSLSWGTQYF. The CDR3 DNA reads TGCAGTGCCCGGGTGTCTTTATCCTGGGGGACCCAGTACTTC. The chain combines TRBV20-1 with TRBJ2-5; D uncertain. Per germline, CDR1 DFQATT and CDR2 SNEGSKA (reference sequence). CDR3 length equals 14 residues. The ends were cut back, 6 bases at V and 7 bases at J, with 21 bases in the middle.

This clonotype was counted many times. The CDR3 region is CASRPPGAISYEQYF. Here the CDR3 DNA reads TGTGCCAGCAGACCTCCGGGGGCAATCTCCTACGAGCAGTACTTC. This sequence joins TRBV27 and TRBJ2-7; D is possibly TRBD1 or TRBD2 (6 bases each). Germline CDR1 MNHEY, CDR2 SMNVEV (reference sequence). The CDR3 extends over 15 amino acids. The V end was cut by 6 bases, the J end by 0 bases, with 15 bases between.

The table lists this clonotype with many counts. The rearrangement links TRBV6-1 to TRBJ1-1, with no clear D. The CDR3 sequence is 13 residues long. The germline V and J ends were trimmed by 5 bases and 9 bases, with 16 bases remaining between them. CDR1 is MNHNS and CDR2 is SASEGT in the germline V gene. The CDR3, as DNA: TGTGCCAGCAGTTCCCCCAGAGAGAAAAAAGCTTTCTTT. The encoded protein is CASSSPREKKAFF.

This clonotype occurred many times. The V and J genes are TRBV20-1 and TRBJ2-1, with D possibly TRBD1 on 5 matching bases. The CDR3 loop spans 13 amino acids. The V end lost 2 bases, the J end lost 6 bases, and 11 bases lay between the germline ends. The V gene's germline CDR1 is DFQATT and CDR2 SNEGSKA (reference sequence). This CDR3 is CSARWGYGNEQFF. The DNA of the CDR3 is TGCAGTGCTAGATGGGGCTACGGCAATGAGCAGTTCTTC.

This clonotype was seen many times. The rearrangement uses TRBV13 and TRBJ2-3; a weak D match, TRBD1 (6 bases). The germline gives CDR1 PRHDT, CDR2 FYEKMQ (reference sequence). The CDR3 has 19 residues. Trimming shortened V by 5 bases and J by 3 bases, and 27 bases separated the two germline ends. CDR3 in amino acids: CASSLTGSVRITLTDTQYF. CDR3 in DNA: TGTGCCAGCAGCCTAACAGGGTCCGTCAGGATCACTTTAACAGATACGCAGTATTTT.

This clonotype was detected ten times or more. J is TRBJ2-3 and V is TRBV12-3 or TRBV12-4, with 9 positions matching TRBD2. Unmatched junction bases numbered 8, after V lost 7 bases and J lost 3 bases. The CDR3 is 15 residues long. The chain's CDR3 is CASTPGSGRTDTQYF. The CDR3, as DNA: TGTGCCAGCACCCCGGGTAGCGGGAGAACAGATACGCAGTATTTT.

This clonotype was detected many times. The CDR3, as DNA: TGCGCCAGCAGCTTGGCACTAGCGGGAGTGGATGAGCAGTTCTTC. Translated, it gives CASSLALAGVDEQFF. The rearrangement links TRBV5-1 to TRBJ2-1; 11 bases agree with TRBD2. CDR1 is SGHRS, CDR2 YFSETQ, per germline. The CDR3 length is 15 residues. With V trimmed by 0 bases and J by 8 bases, 4 bases remained unmatched.

This clonotype was detected many times. This chain uses TRBV9 with TRBJ2-3, with D maybe TRBD1 (5 bases). The CDR3 has 15 amino acids. Germline loops: CDR1 SGDLS, CDR2 YYNGEE. V dropped 5 bases and J dropped 3 bases, with 16 bases sitting between them. The CDR3 is CASSSERRVTDTQYF. As DNA, the CDR3 is TGTGCCAGCAGTTCGGAGCGCAGGGTTACAGATACGCAGTATTTT.

In its sample, this clonotype was seen many times. The chain recombines TRBV5-1 with TRBJ2-1; 8 nucleotides agree with TRBD1. With 4 bases clipped from V and 6 bases from J, the junction kept 9 bases outside the gene matches. The CDR3 loop spans 15 amino acids. The germline V gene has CDR1 SGHRS and CDR2 YFSETQ. CDR3 DNA sequence: TGCGCCAGCAGCCGCGACAGGGGAGTCTTCAATGAGCAGTTCTTC. As protein: CASSRDRGVFNEQFF.